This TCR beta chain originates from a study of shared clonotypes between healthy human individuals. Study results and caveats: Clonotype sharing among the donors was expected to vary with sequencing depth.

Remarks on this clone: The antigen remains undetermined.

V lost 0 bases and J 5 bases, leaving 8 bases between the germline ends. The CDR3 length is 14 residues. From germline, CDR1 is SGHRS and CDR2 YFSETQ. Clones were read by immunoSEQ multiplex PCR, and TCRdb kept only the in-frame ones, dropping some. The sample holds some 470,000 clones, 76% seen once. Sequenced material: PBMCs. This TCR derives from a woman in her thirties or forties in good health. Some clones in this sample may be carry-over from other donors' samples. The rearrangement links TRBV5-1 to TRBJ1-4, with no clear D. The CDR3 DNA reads TGCGCCAGCAGCTTGGTCCCGGGAAATGAAAAACTGTTTTTT. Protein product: CASSLVPGNEKLFF.